These 25 T cell receptor beta chains were sequenced from one sample in a study of T cell changes during pregnancy in multiple sclerosis. The method was immunoSEQ multiplex PCR; TCRdb's version includes in-frame clones alone and lacks a portion of them. Here the sample spans roughly 110,000 clones, approximately 90% being singletons. The source was peripheral blood, collected in the third trimester of pregnancy. The receptors were sampled from a female donor in good health, enrolled as a control in a pregnancy study.

V and J are TRBV7-2 and TRBJ2-2; 9 bases align to TRBD1. In germline, CDR1 is SGHTA, CDR2 FQGNSA. The CDR3 spans 14 residues. J gave up 4 bases and V 8 bases, and 5 bases lay outside the gene matches. The CDR3 DNA reads as TGTGCCAGCGGGACAGGGAGACGCACCGGGGAGCTGTTTTTT. This codes for CASGTGRRTGELFF.

The genes are TRBV4-1 and TRBJ2-3, with 8 positions matching TRBD2. This CDR3 has 16 residues. CDR1 and CDR2 from the germline V gene are MGHRA and YSYEKL. Trimming cost V 1 base and J 6 bases; bases outside gene matches: 9. CDR3 residues: CASSQVQLAAGDTQYF. CDR3 sequence (DNA): TGCGCCAGCAGCCAAGTTCAACTAGCGGCGGGGGATACGCAGTATTTT.

The chain carries TRBV5-4 and TRBJ1-6, with D possibly matching TRBD1 (6 bases). V lost 4 bases and J 4 bases, leaving 15 bases between the germline ends. The germline V gene encodes CDR1 SGHNT and CDR2 YYREEE (reference sequence). This CDR3 has 16 residues. This chain's CDR3 is CASSPGGGRYNSPLHF. Here the CDR3 DNA reads TGTGCCAGCAGCCCCGGCGGGGGGCGGTATAATTCACCCCTCCACTTT. Supplemented by reference TRBV5-4 and TRBJ1-6, the full variable domain reads ETGVTQSPTHLIKTRGQQVTLRCSSQSGHNTVSWYQQALGQGPQFIFQYYREEENGRGNFPPRFSGLQFPNYSSELNVNALELDDSALYLCASSPGGGRYNSPLHFGNGTRLTVT.

This clone was counted once. V is TRBV5-1 and J is TRBJ1-4; perhaps TRBD1 as D (6 bases). The ends were cut back, 5 bases at V and 8 bases at J, with 10 bases in the middle. This CDR3 is built from 12 residues. The germline gives CDR1 SGHRS, CDR2 YFSETQ. The CDR3 is CASRLTGEKLFF. CDR3 DNA sequence: TGCGCCAGCAGATTGACAGGCGAAAAACTGTTTTTT.

This clone appeared once. The J gene is TRBJ1-4, the V gene TRBV6-6; TRBD1 agrees at 8 bases. V lost 4 bases to trimming and J lost 5 bases; unmatched junction nucleotides: 3. The CDR3 contains 14 residues. Germline-derived CDR1 and CDR2 are MNHNY and SVGAGI (reference sequence). The CDR3 loop reads CASSSGQDNEKLFF. The CDR3 DNA is TGTGCCAGCAGTTCGGGACAGGACAATGAAAAACTGTTTTTT.

This chain links TRBV7-2 with TRBJ1-4; D unresolved. This CDR3 spans 13 amino acids. The V end lost 1 base, the J end lost 8 bases, and 8 bases lay between the germline ends. The germline V gene encodes CDR1 SGHTA and CDR2 FQGNSA. DNA for the CDR3: TGTGCCAGCAGCTTAGGGGAGAGAGAAAAACTGTTTTTT. Translation: CASSLGEREKLFF.

This chain links TRBV4-3 with TRBJ2-6; TRBD1 is a possible D gene (5 bases). The V and J ends lost 1 base and 4 bases respectively, with 14 bases between them. CDR3 length: 17 residues. From germline, CDR1 is LGHNA and CDR2 YSLEER. The CDR3 loop is CASSQVFGQTGANVLTF. CDR3 nucleotides: TGCGCCAGCAGCCAAGTTTTCGGACAAACAGGGGCCAACGTCCTGACTTTC.

This clone has more than one count but fewer than ten. The V and J genes are TRBV4-2 and TRBJ2-5, with 11 bases fitting TRBD2. V lost 4 bases, J lost 2 bases, and 9 bases stayed unmatched. Germline V CDR1 and CDR2: LGHNA, YNFKEQ. This CDR3 is 17 amino acids long. DNA of the CDR3: TGTGCCAGCAGCCCGGATTCGGGACTAGCGGTTCAAGAGACCCAGTACTTC. It codes for CASSPDSGLAVQETQYF.

The genes are TRBV7-2 and TRBJ2-3, with no clear D. Germline-derived CDR1 and CDR2 are SGHTA and FQGNSA. The CDR3 contains 15 residues. Trimming removed 5 bases from V and 0 bases from J, with 12 bases in between. As DNA, the CDR3 is TGTGCCAGCAGCCGAGAGCCTATGAGCACAGATACGCAGTATTTT. It yields the protein CASSREPMSTDTQYF.

The chain combines TRBV2 with TRBJ1-2; D is ambiguous. The CDR3 sequence is 14 residues long. Germline values: CDR1 SNHLY, CDR2 FYNNEI. V gave up 3 bases and J gave up 5 bases, with 13 bases separating them. Here the CDR3 reads CASSDLRALYGYTF. In DNA form, the CDR3 reads TGTGCCAGCAGTGACCTCCGCGCCCTGTATGGCTACACCTTC. Full variable domain (missing parts from reference TRBV2 and TRBJ1-2): EPEVTQTPSHQVTQMGQEVILRCVPISNHLYFYWYRQILGQKVEFLVSFYNNEISEKSEIFDDQFSVERPDGSNFTLKIRSTKLEDSAMYFCASSDLRALYGYTFGSGTRLTVV.

The gene calls are TRBV12-5 and TRBJ2-7; 8 bases align to TRBD2. In germline, CDR1 is LGHNT, CDR2 FRNRAP. The V segment lost 4 bases and the J segment 4 bases; nucleotides outside the gene matches: 12. The CDR3 is made up of 16 amino acids. CDR3 coding DNA: TGTGCTAGTGGTTCGGGGGGGCTCTCCCTGGGGTACGAGCAGTACTTC. Its translation: CASGSGGLSLGYEQYF.

This chain links TRBV10-3 with TRBJ1-1, with 9 bases aligning to TRBD1. J gave up 3 bases and V 5 bases, and 4 bases lay outside the gene matches. The CDR3 totals 14 residues. The germline V gene encodes CDR1 ENHRY and CDR2 SYGVKD. For the CDR3, the DNA is TGTGCCATCAGTCGACAGGGGGGGGACACTGAAGCTTTCTTT. This gives the protein CAISRQGGDTEAFF.

V and J are TRBV6-4 and TRBJ2-3, with 9 bases aligning to TRBD2. CDR3 size: 14 residues. Germline-derived CDR1 and CDR2 are MRHNA and SNTAGT. V lost 5 bases, J lost 6 bases, and 6 bases stayed unmatched. The CDR3 DNA is TGTGCCAGCAGTCCAGGACTAGCGCACGATACGCAGTATTTT. It translates to CASSPGLAHDTQYF.

This clone was counted once. Written as DNA, the CDR3 is TGTGCCAGCAGCCACACCAGGGTAACTGAAGCTTTCTTT. It encodes CASSHTRVTEAFF. This sequence joins TRBV14 and TRBJ1-1; possible D gene TRBD1, 5 bases. The ends were cut back, 3 bases at V and 5 bases at J, with 10 bases in the middle. Germline values: CDR1 SGHDN, CDR2 FVKESK. The CDR3 is 13 residues long.

The CDR3 region is CASSEAGGPNTQYF. The CDR3, as DNA: TGTGCCAGCAGCGAAGCGGGGGGGCCAAATACGCAGTATTTT. The rearrangement joins TRBV5-6 to TRBJ2-3; 10 bases are a match to TRBD2. Germline CDR1 reads SGHDT; CDR2 reads YYEEEE. The length of the CDR3 is 14 residues. Trimming took 4 bases from V and 7 from J; bases not matched to a gene: 6. Using reference TRBV5-6 and TRBJ2-3 for the parts outside the CDR3, the full variable domain is DAGVTQSPTHLIKTRGQQVTLRCSPKSGHDTVSWYQQALGQGPQFIFQYYEEEERQRGNFPDRFSGHQFPNYSSELNVNALLLGDSALYLCASSEAGGPNTQYFGPGTRLTVL.

In this sample, this clone turned up once. V and J are TRBV25-1 and TRBJ2-3; 12 bases agree with TRBD1. CDR3 length: 15 residues. Germline CDR1 reads MGHDK; CDR2 reads SYGVNS. The V gene end was trimmed by 4 bases and the J gene end by 6 bases; junction bases not matched to a gene: 5. The CDR3 DNA is TGTGCCAGCAGTGGTTGGGGGACAGGGGGCGATACGCAGTATTTT. It specifies CASSGWGTGGDTQYF.

The chain carries TRBV7-2 and TRBJ1-2; a weak D match, TRBD1 (5 bases). Trimming pared 1 base from V and 0 bases from J, leaving 15 bases between. The germline CDR1 and CDR2 sequences are SGHTA and FQGNSA. This CDR3 contains 17 residues. The CDR3 sequence: CASSLEGQGQTNYGYTF. CDR3 bases: TGTGCCAGCAGCTTAGAGGGGCAGGGCCAGACTAACTATGGCTACACCTTC.

V gene TRBV5-1 combines with J gene TRBJ2-3, with D maybe TRBD2 (5 bases). The CDR3 sequence is 14 residues long. Trimming shortened V by 3 bases and J by 2 bases, and 10 bases separated the two germline ends. CDR1 is SGHRS and CDR2 is YFSETQ in the germline V gene. CDR3 loop: CASSYERFTDTQYF. The DNA of the CDR3 is TGCGCCAGCAGCTACGAGCGGTTCACAGATACGCAGTATTTT. The variable domain in full, completed from reference TRBV5-1 and TRBJ2-3, reads KAGVTQTPRYLIKTRGQQVTLSCSPISGHRSVSWYQQTPGQGLQFLFEYFSETQRNKGNFPGRFSGRQFSNSRSEMNVSTLELGDSALYLCASSYERFTDTQYFGPGTRLTVL.

This chain joins TRBV19 and TRBJ2-7; 7 bases map to TRBD1. The CDR3 loop spans 19 amino acids. J gave up 2 bases and V 3 bases, and 19 bases lay outside the gene matches. Germline V CDR1 and CDR2: LNHDA, SQIVND (reference sequence). The CDR3 loop reads CASSILGGPGTDNTYEQYF. The CDR3 DNA is TGTGCCAGTAGTATTTTAGGCGGCCCGGGGACAGATAATACCTACGAGCAGTACTTC.

The J gene is TRBJ2-7, the V gene TRBV5-5; 7 bases match TRBD1. J lost 3 bases, V lost 3 bases, and 3 bases had no gene match. CDR1 is SGHKS and CDR2 is YYEKEE in the germline V gene (reference sequence). The CDR3 runs 13 residues. CDR3 in amino acids: CASSSRTGYEQYF. The CDR3 coding sequence is TGTGCCAGCAGCTCCCGGACAGGCTACGAGCAGTACTTC.

This clone appeared once. The chain couples TRBV11-3 to TRBJ2-7; D not resolved. Germline V gene data show CDR1 as SGHNT and CDR2 as YENEEA. The CDR3 extends over 12 amino acids. V gave up 6 bases and J gave up 1 base, with 7 bases separating them. Here the CDR3 DNA reads TGTGCCAGCAGTTCTAATTCCTACGAGCAGTACTTC. This gives the protein CASSSNSYEQYF.

The chain carries TRBV2 and TRBJ2-5, with 12 bases lining up with TRBD2. The CDR3 runs 16 residues. From germline, CDR1 is SNHLY and CDR2 FYNNEI. J was trimmed by 2 bases and V by 7 bases; bases with no gene match: 8. DNA for the CDR3: TGTGCCAGCAAAGCTAGCGGGGGGGGGTTACAAGAGACCCAGTACTTC. As protein: CASKASGGGLQETQYF.

The chain is built from TRBV9 and TRBJ2-5, with 9 bases fitting TRBD2. This CDR3 contains 15 residues. Germline V lookup: CDR1 SGDLS, CDR2 YYNGEE. V lost 4 bases to trimming and J lost 2 bases; unmatched junction nucleotides: 6. The CDR3 is CASSYGTSRQETQYF. The CDR3 DNA reads TGTGCCAGCAGCTACGGGACTAGCCGACAAGAGACCCAGTACTTC. Full variable domain (rest looked up from reference TRBV9 and TRBJ2-5): DSGVTQTPKHLITATGQRVTLRCSPRSGDLSVYWYQQSLDQGLQFLIQYYNGEERAKGNILERFSAQQFPDLHSELNLSSLELGDSALYFCASSYGTSRQETQYFGPGTRLLVL.

The count of this clone is one. The chain has TRBV23-1 and TRBJ2-4; TRBD2 matches 7 bases. TRBV23-1 is an ORF, with its function uncertain. The CDR3 loop spans 15 amino acids. V trimming: 5 bases; J trimming: 1 base; junction bases outside the gene matches: 5. Written as DNA, the CDR3 is TGCGCCAGCAGTTTACTAGCGTCGGCCAAAAACATTCAGTACTTC. This translates into CASSLLASAKNIQYF.

The V gene is TRBV11-3, the J gene TRBJ1-6; tentatively, D is TRBD1 (5 bases). V was pared by 5 bases and J by 6 bases, with 14 bases between. Looked up from germline, CDR1 is SGHNT and CDR2 is YENEEA. There are 15 residues in the CDR3. The CDR3 DNA sequence: TGTGCCAGCAGCGGGAAAGGGGTACCTAATTCACCCCTCCACTTT. Protein: CASSGKGVPNSPLHF. The entire variable domain, with the rest obtained from reference TRBV11-3 and TRBJ1-6, is as follows: EAGVVQSPRYKIIEKKQPVAFWCNPISGHNTLYWYLQNLGQGPELLIRYENEEAVDDSQLPKDRFSAERLKGVDSTLKIQPAELGDSAVYLCASSGKGVPNSPLHFGNGTRLTVT.